Listed below are T cell receptor beta chains from one sample, sequenced in a study of cytomegalovirus exposure and HLA in healthy donors. The method was immunoSEQ multiplex PCR; TCRdb's version includes in-frame clones alone and lacks a portion of them. The repertoire holds roughly 140,000 clones, with 80% to 90% as singletons. Input material: PBMCs. Receptors were obtained from a boy aged 2-15 years in good health and CMV-seronegative. Each CDR3 is given with its conserved first and last residue. D genes are given only for firm matches. For some rows the clone size is stated as once, few or many, or as a class when expanded; others skip it.

>TRBJ1-1|TRBV12-5|-|-
CASGDRTVLTEAFF
TGTGCTAGTGGTGACAGGACAGTACTCACTGAAGCTTTCTTT
>TRBJ2-7|TRBV2|-|-
CATSMSVEVQYEQYF
TGTGCCACCTCTATGAGTGTAGAGGTCCAGTACGAGCAGTACTTC
>TRBJ1-4|TRBV4-3|-|-
CASSQGSRKLFF
TGCGCCAGCAGCCAAGGTTCCAGAAAACTGTTTTTT
>TRBJ2-1|TRBV7-8|-|TRBD2
CASSRGTSGYNEQFF
TGTGCCAGCAGTCGCGGGACTAGCGGCTACAATGAGCAGTTCTTC
>TRBJ1-2|TRBV7-9|-|TRBD1
CASSLWDRGGGYTF
TGTGCCAGCAGCTTATGGGACAGGGGGGGTGGCTACACCTTC
>TRBJ2-7|TRBV7-8|-|TRBD2
CASSRRGGRTYEQYF
TGTGCCAGCAGCCGGCGGGGAGGGAGAACCTACGAGCAGTACTTC
>TRBJ2-7|TRBV25-1|-|TRBD2
CATGDPGTSATYEQYF
TGTGCCACCGGCGACCCAGGGACTAGCGCAACCTACGAGCAGTACTTC
>TRBJ1-1|TRBV4-1|-|-
CASSHGRGDGNTEAFF
TGCGCCAGCAGCCACGGGAGGGGGGACGGGAACACTGAAGCTTTCTTT
>TRBJ2-7|TRBV9|-|TRBD2
CASSVSGRLYEQYF
TGTGCCAGCAGCGTTAGCGGGAGGCTTTACGAGCAGTACTTC
>TRBJ2-5|TRBV9|-|-
CASSVDGGGETQYF
TGTGCCAGCAGCGTAGATGGGGGAGGAGAGACCCAGTACTTC
>TRBJ1-5|TRBV27|-|TRBD1
CASSPGTGDIQPQHF
TGTGCCAGCAGTCCCGGGACAGGGGACATTCAGCCCCAGCATTTT
>TRBJ2-7|TRBV5-5|-|TRBD2
CASSAAHSGSVYEQYF
TGTGCCAGCAGCGCGGCGCATAGCGGGAGTGTGTACGAGCAGTACTTC
>TRBJ2-5|TRBV15|-|-
CATSRTSPPSVAQYF
TGTGCCACCAGCAGAACTAGCCCCCCGTCGGTGGCCCAGTACTTC
>TRBJ2-7|TRBV7-6|-|-
CASSLGGGSYEQYF
TGTGCCAGCAGCTTAGGGGGGGGCTCGTACGAGCAGTACTTC
>TRBJ2-5|TRBV7-3|-|-
CASSLAGAGETQYF
TGTGCCAGCAGCTTAGCGGGGGCAGGAGAGACCCAGTACTTC
>TRBJ2-7|TRBV19|-|-
CASSIRGPGGEQYF
TGTGCCAGTAGTATACGAGGGCCCGGGGGCGAGCAGTACTTC
>TRBJ1-4|TRBV12-5|few|-
CASGEPPRSAF
TGTGCTAGTGGGGAACCGCCCCGGAGTGCCTTT
>TRBJ1-2|TRBV7-2|-|-
CASSLGQARYGYTF
TGTGCCAGCAGCTTAGGTCAGGCCCGCTACGGCTACACCTTC
>TRBJ2-7|TRBV4-3|-|-
CASSQDGPGISYEQYF
TGCGCCAGCAGCCAAGATGGGCCAGGGATCTCCTACGAGCAGTACTTC
>TRBJ2-1|TRBV10-3|-|TRBD2
CAISAGTRNGNEQFF
TGTGCCATCAGTGCCGGGACTAGGAACGGCAATGAGCAGTTCTTC
>TRBJ1-1|TRBV28|-|TRBD1
CASSSPGGGQGAFF
TGTGCCAGCAGTTCACCGGGCGGAGGACAGGGAGCTTTCTTT
>TRBJ2-7|TRBV5-1|-|TRBD1
CASSLAFGTGGRYEQYF
TGCGCCAGCAGCTTGGCTTTCGGGACAGGGGGCAGGTACGAGCAGTACTTC
>TRBJ2-2|TRBV6-5|-|TRBD2
CASRVLAGGTGELFF
TGTGCCAGCAGGGTCTTAGCGGGAGGAACCGGGGAGCTGTTTTTT
>TRBJ2-3|TRBV11-3|-|-
CASSLPKGGVSTDTQYF
TGTGCCAGCAGCCTACCGAAGGGAGGAGTTAGCACAGATACGCAGTATTTT
>TRBJ2-7|TRBV9|-|TRBD2
CASSRGGDYEQYF
TGTGCCAGCAGCCGGGGGGGAGACTACGAGCAGTACTTC
>TRBJ2-2|TRBV21-1|few|-
CASSKPRINTRQGSLSIAGELFF
TGTGCCAGCAGCAAACCCCGCATAAATACAAGACAGGGGAGTCTCTCTATAGCCGGGGAGCTGTTTTTT
>TRBJ2-7|TRBV7-8|few|-
CASSPDFSYEQYF
TGTGCCAGCAGCCCTGACTTCTCCTACGAGCAGTACTTC
>TRBJ1-2|TRBV7-2|-|-
CASSRSGEIYGYTF
TGTGCCAGCAGCCGTTCGGGGGAGATCTATGGCTACACCTTC
>TRBJ2-1|TRBV7-7|-|TRBD2
CASSPRMGGSNNEQFF
TGTGCCAGCAGCCCCCGGATGGGCGGGAGTAACAATGAGCAGTTCTTC
>TRBJ2-3|TRBV5-1|once|-
CANREGGGRTDTQYF
TGCGCCAACAGGGAAGGGGGGGGACGCACAGATACGCAGTATTTT
>TRBJ2-7|TRBV30|-|-
CAWSDSYEQYF
TGTGCCTGGAGTGACAGCTACGAGCAGTACTTC
>TRBJ2-7|TRBV7-9|-|-
CASSFLYEQYF
TGTGCCAGCAGCTTTTTATACGAGCAGTACTTC
>TRBJ2-7|TRBV2|-|-
CASRTASYEQYF
TGTGCCAGCCGGACAGCCTCCTACGAGCAGTACTTC
>TRBJ1-2|TRBV7-8|-|-
CASSLGGTYYGYTF
TGTGCCAGCAGCTTAGGGGGCACCTACTATGGCTACACCTTC
>TRBJ1-1|TRBV4-1|few|-
CASSQDSGGNTEAFF
TGCGCCAGCAGCCAAGATTCCGGGGGGAACACTGAAGCTTTCTTT
>TRBJ2-7|TRBV7-2|few|-
CASSTLTPPYEQYF
TGTGCCAGCAGTACCCTTACACCCCCCTACGAGCAGTACTTC
>TRBJ2-7|TRBV9|-|TRBD1
CASSLGDRQYEQYF
TGTGCCAGCAGCCTCGGGGACAGGCAGTACGAGCAGTACTTC
>TRBJ2-7|TRBV5-1|-|TRBD1
CASSFKIRTGVNEQYF
TGCGCCAGCAGCTTTAAAATCAGGACAGGGGTGAACGAGCAGTACTTC
>TRBJ2-1|TRBV9|-|-
CASSGRLQLGRWGYNEQFF
TGTGCCAGCAGCGGCCGCCTTCAACTAGGTCGGTGGGGTTACAATGAGCAGTTCTTC
>TRBJ2-7|TRBV19|-|TRBD1
CASTPGTGGIWREGPYEQYF
TGTGCCAGTACCCCAGGGACAGGGGGGATTTGGCGGGAGGGCCCCTACGAGCAGTACTTC
>TRBJ1-1|TRBV6-1|once|-
CASSEWGVATEAFF
TGTGCCAGCAGTGAATGGGGGGTTGCCACTGAAGCTTTCTTT
>TRBJ2-7|TRBV9|once|TRBD1
CASSVTAIGTGSYEQYF
TGTGCCAGCAGCGTAACAGCGATCGGGACAGGGTCTTACGAGCAGTACTTC
>TRBJ2-7|TRBV5-1|-|-
CASSRLLGSSYEQYF
TGCGCCAGCAGCCGACTCCTTGGTTCCTCCTACGAGCAGTACTTC
>TRBJ1-4|TRBV11-1|-|-
CASSQGPVEKLFF
TGTGCCAGCAGCCAGGGTCCGGTTGAAAAACTGTTTTTT
>TRBJ2-7|TRBV11-2|-|-
CASSLDRSESYEQYF
TGTGCCAGCAGCTTAGATCGATCAGAAAGCTACGAGCAGTACTTC
>TRBJ2-7|TRBV28|-|-
CAHRRDRRPYEQYF
TGTGCCCATAGGCGGGATCGTAGGCCCTACGAGCAGTACTTC
>TRBJ2-6|TRBV25-1|-|TRBD1
CAVSGTGERSGANVLTF
TGTGCCGTGAGCGGGACAGGGGAAAGGTCTGGGGCCAACGTCCTGACTTTC
>TRBJ1-3|TRBV5-6|-|-
CASSLGRGDTIYF
TGTGCCAGCAGCTTGGGTCGCGGGGACACCATATATTTT
>TRBJ2-3|TRBV11-2|-|-
CASSLDGLPGSTDTQYF
TGTGCCAGCAGCTTAGATGGCCTCCCAGGGAGCACAGATACGCAGTATTTT
>TRBJ1-2|TRBV7-9|-|-
CSSSLVRDGYTF
TGTTCCAGCAGCTTAGTGAGGGATGGCTACACCTTC
>TRBJ1-4|TRBV29-1|-|-
CSVGNREKGEKLFF
TGCAGCGTCGGAAACAGGGAAAAGGGTGAAAAACTGTTTTTT
>TRBJ1-5|TRBV27|few|-
CASSFERNQPQHF
TGTGCCAGCAGTTTCGAGCGCAATCAGCCCCAGCATTTT
>TRBJ2-1|TRBV7-2|once|TRBD2
CASSLRVLAGGDEQFF
TGTGCCAGCAGCTTAAGGGTGTTAGCGGGAGGGGATGAGCAGTTCTTC
>TRBJ1-6|TRBV6-4|-|TRBD1
CASSDSTGGNSPLHF
TGTGCCAGCAGTGACTCTACAGGGGGAAATTCACCCCTCCACTTT
>TRBJ1-2|TRBV18|-|-
CASSPLGARDVDKDGYTF
TGTGCCAGCTCACCATTGGGGGCCCGGGACGTGGACAAGGATGGCTATACCTTC
>TRBJ1-2|TRBV7-9|-|TRBD1
CASNQGGESYGYTF
TGTGCCAGCAACCAAGGGGGCGAAAGCTATGGCTACACCTTC